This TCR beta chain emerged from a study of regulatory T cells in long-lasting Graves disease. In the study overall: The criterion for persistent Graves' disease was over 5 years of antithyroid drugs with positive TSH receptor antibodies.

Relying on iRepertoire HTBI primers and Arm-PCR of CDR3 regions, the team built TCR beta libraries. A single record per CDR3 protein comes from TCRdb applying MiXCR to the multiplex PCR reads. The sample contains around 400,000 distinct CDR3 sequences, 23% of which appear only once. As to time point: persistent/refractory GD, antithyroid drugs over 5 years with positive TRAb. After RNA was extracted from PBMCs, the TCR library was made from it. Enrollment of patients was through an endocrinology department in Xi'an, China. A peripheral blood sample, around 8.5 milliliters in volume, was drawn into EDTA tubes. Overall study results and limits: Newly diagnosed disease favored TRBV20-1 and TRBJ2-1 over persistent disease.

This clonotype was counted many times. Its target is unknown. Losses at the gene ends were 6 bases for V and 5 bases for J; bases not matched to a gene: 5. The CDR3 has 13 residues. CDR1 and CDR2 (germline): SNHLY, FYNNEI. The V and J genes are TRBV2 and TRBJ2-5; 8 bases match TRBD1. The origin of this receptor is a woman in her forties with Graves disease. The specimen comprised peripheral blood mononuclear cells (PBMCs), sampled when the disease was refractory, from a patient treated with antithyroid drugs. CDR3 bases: TGTGCCAGCAGAGGTAGACAGGGGGAGACCCAGTACTTC. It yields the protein CASRGRQGETQYF.